This paragraph reports one T cell receptor (beta chain). Repertoires were generated with immunoSEQ multiplex PCR, while TCRdb's copy carries only in-frame clones and drops some. The table has 35,000 to 50,000 clones, roughly 89% seen once. This sample is part of a study of blood T cell repertoires in COVID-19. Study-level background: Specimens from acute and convalescent COVID-19 originated in the United States, Italy and Spain. Sample material is recorded as cDNA or gDNA derived from T cells, B-cell-depleted T cells, or PBMCs.

The sequence was collected from a man in his 60s with active COVID-19. Sequencing was carried out using peripheral blood.

The CDR3: CASSPEATSTDTQYF. The CDR3 DNA reads as TGTGCCAGCAGCCCAGAGGCTACTTCCACAGATACGCAGTATTTT. This sequence joins TRBV9 and TRBJ2-3, with D hard to call. The CDR3 is 15 residues long. Germline V gives CDR1 SGDLS, CDR2 YYNGEE. The V gene lost 4 bases and the J gene lost 2 bases, with 14 bases spanning the gap.